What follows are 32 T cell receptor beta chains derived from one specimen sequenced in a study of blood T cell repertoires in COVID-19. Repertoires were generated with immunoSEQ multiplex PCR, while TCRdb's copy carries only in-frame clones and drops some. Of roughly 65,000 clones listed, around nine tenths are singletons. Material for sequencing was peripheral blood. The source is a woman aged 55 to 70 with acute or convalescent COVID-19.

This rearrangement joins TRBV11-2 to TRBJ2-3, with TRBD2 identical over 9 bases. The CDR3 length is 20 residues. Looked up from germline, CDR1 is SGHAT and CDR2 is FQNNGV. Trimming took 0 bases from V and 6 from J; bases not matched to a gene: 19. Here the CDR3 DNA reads TGTGCCAGCAGCTTAGATTTGCCTTCGGGCCGTCTAGCGGGGCCGGATACGCAGTATTTT. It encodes CASSLDLPSGRLAGPDTQYF.

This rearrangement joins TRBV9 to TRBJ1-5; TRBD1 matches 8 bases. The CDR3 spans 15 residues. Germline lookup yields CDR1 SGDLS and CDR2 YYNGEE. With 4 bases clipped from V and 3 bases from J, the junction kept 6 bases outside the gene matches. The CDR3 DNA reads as TGTGCCAGCAGCTCGACAGGGGATCCCAATCAGCCCCAGCATTTT. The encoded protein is CASSSTGDPNQPQHF.

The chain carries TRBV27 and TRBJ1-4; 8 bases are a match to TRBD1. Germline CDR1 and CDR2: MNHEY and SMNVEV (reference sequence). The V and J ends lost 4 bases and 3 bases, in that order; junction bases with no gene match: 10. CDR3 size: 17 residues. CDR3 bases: TGTGCCAGCAGTTCAGGGACAGGTACTACGGCTAATGAAAAACTGTTTTTT. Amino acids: CASSSGTGTTANEKLFF.

DNA of the CDR3: TGTGCCAGTAGTATAGGAGGGAAGATGGAGACCCAGTACTTC. Its protein product is CASSIGGKMETQYF. The chain links TRBV19 to TRBJ2-5; TRBD2 is a possible D gene (5 bases). Per the germline V gene, CDR1 is LNHDA and CDR2 is SQIVND (reference sequence). This CDR3 spans 14 amino acids. Trimming removed 1 base from V and 5 bases from J, with 11 bases in between.

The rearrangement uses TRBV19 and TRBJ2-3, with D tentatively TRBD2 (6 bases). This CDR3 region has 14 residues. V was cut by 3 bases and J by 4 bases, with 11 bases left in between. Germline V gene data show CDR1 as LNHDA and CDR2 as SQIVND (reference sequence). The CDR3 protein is CASSMGLGADTQYF. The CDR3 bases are TGTGCCAGTAGTATGGGACTTGGTGCAGATACGCAGTATTTT.

This CDR3 is CASSLDQGSNSPLHF. The CDR3 DNA reads TGTGCCAGCAGCTTAGATCAGGGTAGCAATTCACCCCTCCACTTT. The rearrangement links TRBV7-2 to TRBJ1-6, with a tentative D call TRBD1 (5 bases). The germline V gene encodes CDR1 SGHTA and CDR2 FQGNSA. V lost 1 base, J lost 7 bases, and 11 bases lay in between. This CDR3 comprises 15 residues.

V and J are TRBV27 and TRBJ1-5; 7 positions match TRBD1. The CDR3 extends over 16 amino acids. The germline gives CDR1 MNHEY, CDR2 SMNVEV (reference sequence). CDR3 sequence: CALQRGRNHSNQPQHF. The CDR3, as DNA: TGTGCACTCCAGAGGGGGCGGAATCATAGCAATCAGCCCCAGCATTTT.

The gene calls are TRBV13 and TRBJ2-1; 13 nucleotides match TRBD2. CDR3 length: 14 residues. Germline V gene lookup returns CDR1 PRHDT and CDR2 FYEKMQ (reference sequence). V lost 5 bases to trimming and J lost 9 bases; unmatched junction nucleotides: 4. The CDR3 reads CASSATSGGAEQFF. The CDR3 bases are TGTGCCAGCAGCGCAACTAGCGGGGGGGCTGAGCAGTTCTTC. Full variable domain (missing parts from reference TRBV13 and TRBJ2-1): AAGVIQSPRHLIKEKRETATLKCYPIPRHDTVYWYQQGPGQDPQFLISFYEKMQSDKGSIPDRFSAQQFSDYHSELNMSSLELGDSALYFCASSATSGGAEQFFGPGTRLTVL.

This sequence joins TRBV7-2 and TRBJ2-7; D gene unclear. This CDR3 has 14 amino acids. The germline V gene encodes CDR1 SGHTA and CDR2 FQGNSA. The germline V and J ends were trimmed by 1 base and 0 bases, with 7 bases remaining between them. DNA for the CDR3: TGTGCCAGCAGCTTAGGACGGAGCTCCTACGAGCAGTACTTC. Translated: CASSLGRSSYEQYF.

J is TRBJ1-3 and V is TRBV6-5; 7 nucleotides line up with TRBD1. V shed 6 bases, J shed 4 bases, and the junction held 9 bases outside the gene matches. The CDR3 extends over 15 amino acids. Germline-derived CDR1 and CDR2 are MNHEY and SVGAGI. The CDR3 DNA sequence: TGTGCCAGCAGACCGAAACAGGGGTCGGGAAACACCATATATTTT. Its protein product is CASRPKQGSGNTIYF.

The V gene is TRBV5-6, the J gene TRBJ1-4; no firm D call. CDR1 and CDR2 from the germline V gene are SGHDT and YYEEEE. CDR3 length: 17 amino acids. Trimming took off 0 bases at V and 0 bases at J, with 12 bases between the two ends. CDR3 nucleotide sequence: TGTGCCAGCAGCTTGGAACGGTCCGGGGCAACTAATGAAAAACTGTTTTTT. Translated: CASSLERSGATNEKLFF.

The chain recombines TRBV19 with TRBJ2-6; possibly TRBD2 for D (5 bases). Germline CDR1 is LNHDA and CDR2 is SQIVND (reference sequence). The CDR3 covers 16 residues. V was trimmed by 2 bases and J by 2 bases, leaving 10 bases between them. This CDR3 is CASSIPAGAGANVLTF. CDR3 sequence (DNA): TGTGCCAGTAGTATACCAGCCGGGGCTGGGGCCAACGTCCTGACTTTC.

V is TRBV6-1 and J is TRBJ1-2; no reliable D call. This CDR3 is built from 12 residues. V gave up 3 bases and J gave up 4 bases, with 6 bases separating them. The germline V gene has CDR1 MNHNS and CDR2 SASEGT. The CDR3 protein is CASSDGSYGYTF. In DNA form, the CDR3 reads TGTGCCAGCAGTGACGGTTCCTATGGCTACACCTTC.

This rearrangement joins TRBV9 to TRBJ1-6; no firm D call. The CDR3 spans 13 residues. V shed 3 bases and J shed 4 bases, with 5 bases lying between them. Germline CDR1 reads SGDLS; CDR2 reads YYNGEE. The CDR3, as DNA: TGTGCCAGCAGCGGGCAGTATAATTCACCCCTCCACTTT. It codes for CASSGQYNSPLHF.

CDR3 amino acids: CASSLEDFSSGNTIYF. In DNA form, the CDR3 reads TGCGCCAGCAGCTTGGAAGATTTTAGCTCTGGAAACACCATATATTTT. This chain connects TRBV5-1 to TRBJ1-3, with unresolved D. V lost 0 bases and J 0 bases, leaving 10 bases between the germline ends. The CDR3 runs to 16 residues. Germline V gene data show CDR1 as SGHRS and CDR2 as YFSETQ.

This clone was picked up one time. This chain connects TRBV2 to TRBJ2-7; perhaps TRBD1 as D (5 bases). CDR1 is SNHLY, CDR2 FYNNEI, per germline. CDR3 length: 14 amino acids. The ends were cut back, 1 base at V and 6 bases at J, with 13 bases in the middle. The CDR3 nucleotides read TGTGCCAGCAGTGAAGGTCCAGGGAAGGGCGAGCAGTACTTC. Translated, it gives CASSEGPGKGEQYF. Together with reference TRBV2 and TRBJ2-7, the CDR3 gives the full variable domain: EPEVTQTPSHQVTQMGQEVILRCVPISNHLYFYWYRQILGQKVEFLVSFYNNEISEKSEIFDDQFSVERPDGSNFTLKIRSTKLEDSAMYFCASSEGPGKGEQYFGPGTRLTVT.

The CDR3 bases are TGTGCCAGCAGCCAAGATTTTTGGTCAGAAGAGACCCAGTACTTC. This sequence encodes CASSQDFWSEETQYF. The rearrangement links TRBV4-2 to TRBJ2-5; D is ambiguous. This CDR3 has 15 amino acids. V lost 0 bases, J lost 3 bases, and 11 bases lay in between. Germline V gene data show CDR1 as LGHNA and CDR2 as YNFKEQ.

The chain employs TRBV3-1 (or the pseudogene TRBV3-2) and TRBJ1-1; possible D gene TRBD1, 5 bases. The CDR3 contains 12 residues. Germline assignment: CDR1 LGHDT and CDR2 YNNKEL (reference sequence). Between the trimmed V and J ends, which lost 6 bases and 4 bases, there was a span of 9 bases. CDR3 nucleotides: TGTGCCAGCAGGTCAGGGCCCACTGAAGCTTTCTTT. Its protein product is CASRSGPTEAFF.

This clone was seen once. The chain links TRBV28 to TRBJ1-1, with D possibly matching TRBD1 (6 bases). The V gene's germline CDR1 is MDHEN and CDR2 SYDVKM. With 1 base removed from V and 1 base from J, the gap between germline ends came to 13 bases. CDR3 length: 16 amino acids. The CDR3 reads CASSLSPGEGNTEAFF. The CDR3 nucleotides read TGTGCCAGCAGTTTATCGCCAGGGGAGGGGAACACTGAAGCTTTCTTT.

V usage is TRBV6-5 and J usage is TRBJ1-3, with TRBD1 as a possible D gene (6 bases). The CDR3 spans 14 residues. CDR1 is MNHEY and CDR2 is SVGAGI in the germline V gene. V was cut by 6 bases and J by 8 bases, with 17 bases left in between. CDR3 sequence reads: CASSSRRGRDTIYF. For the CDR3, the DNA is TGTGCCAGCAGCTCTAGGAGGGGGAGGGACACCATATATTTT.

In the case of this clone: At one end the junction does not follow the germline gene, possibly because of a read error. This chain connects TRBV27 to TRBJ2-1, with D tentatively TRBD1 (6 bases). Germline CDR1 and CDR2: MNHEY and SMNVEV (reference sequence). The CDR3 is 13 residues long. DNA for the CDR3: TGTGCCAGCAGTCTATCAGGGGTCAATGAGCAGTTCTTC. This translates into CASSLSGVNEQFF.

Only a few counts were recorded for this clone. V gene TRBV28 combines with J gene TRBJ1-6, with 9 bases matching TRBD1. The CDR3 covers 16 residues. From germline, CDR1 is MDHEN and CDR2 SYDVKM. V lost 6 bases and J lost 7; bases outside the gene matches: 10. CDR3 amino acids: CASSRPGTGLNSPLHF. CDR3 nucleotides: TGTGCCAGCAGCCGTCCCGGGACAGGGTTGAATTCACCCCTCCACTTT.

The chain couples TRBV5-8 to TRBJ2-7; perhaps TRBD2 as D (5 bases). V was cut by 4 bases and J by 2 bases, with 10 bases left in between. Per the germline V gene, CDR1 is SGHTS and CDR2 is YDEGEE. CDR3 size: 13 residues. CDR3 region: CASSRGRAYEQYF. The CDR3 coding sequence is TGTGCCAGCAGCCGGGGAAGGGCCTACGAGCAGTACTTC.

CDR3 coding DNA: TGTGCCAGCAGCCAAAGACAGGGGTCTAATGAAAAACTGTTTTTT. Amino acids: CASSQRQGSNEKLFF. V usage is TRBV7-2 and J usage is TRBJ1-4; TRBD1 matches 8 bases. The CDR3 covers 15 residues. In germline, CDR1 is SGHTA, CDR2 FQGNSA. V lost 5 bases and J lost 3; bases outside the gene matches: 5.

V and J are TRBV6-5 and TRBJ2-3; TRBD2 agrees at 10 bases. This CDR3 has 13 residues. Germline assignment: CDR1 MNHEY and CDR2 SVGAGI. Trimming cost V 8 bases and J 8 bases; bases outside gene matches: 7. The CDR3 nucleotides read TGTGCCAGCTTAGCGGGGGGTGTCGTTACGCAGTATTTT. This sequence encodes CASLAGGVVTQYF.

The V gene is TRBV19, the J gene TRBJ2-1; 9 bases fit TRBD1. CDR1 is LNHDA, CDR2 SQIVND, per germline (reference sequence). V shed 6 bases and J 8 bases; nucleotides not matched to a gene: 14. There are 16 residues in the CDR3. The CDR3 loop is CASSRSTGGASDEQFF. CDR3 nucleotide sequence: TGTGCCAGTAGCCGTAGTACAGGGGGCGCTTCCGATGAGCAGTTCTTC.

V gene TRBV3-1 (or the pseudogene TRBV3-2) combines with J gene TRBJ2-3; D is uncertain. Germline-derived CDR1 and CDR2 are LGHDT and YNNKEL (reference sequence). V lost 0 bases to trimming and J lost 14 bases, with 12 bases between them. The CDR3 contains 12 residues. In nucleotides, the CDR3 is TGTGCCAGCAGCCAAGATGCGTCTAGACGGTATTTT. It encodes CASSQDASRRYF.

This chain's CDR3 is CASSIGSGFQGYTF. The CDR3 nucleotides are TGTGCCAGTAGTATCGGGTCCGGCTTTCAGGGCTACACCTTC. The V call is TRBV19, the J call TRBJ1-2; D is undetermined. Germline values: CDR1 LNHDA, CDR2 SQIVND (reference sequence). V gave up 3 bases and J gave up 8 bases, with 16 bases separating them. The CDR3 runs 14 residues.

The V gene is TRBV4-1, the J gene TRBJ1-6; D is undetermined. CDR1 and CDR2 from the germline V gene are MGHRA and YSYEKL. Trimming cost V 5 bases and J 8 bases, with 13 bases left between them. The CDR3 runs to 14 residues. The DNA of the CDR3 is TGCGCCAGCAGCTCAATTACGAGTGATTCACCCCTCCACTTT. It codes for CASSSITSDSPLHF.

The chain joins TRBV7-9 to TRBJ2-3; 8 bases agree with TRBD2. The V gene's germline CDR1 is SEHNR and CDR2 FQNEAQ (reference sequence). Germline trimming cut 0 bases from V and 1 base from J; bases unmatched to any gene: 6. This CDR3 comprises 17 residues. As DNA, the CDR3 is TGTGCCAGCAGCTTAGCGCCGGGGGGGCTAGGCACAGATACGCAGTATTTT. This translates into CASSLAPGGLGTDTQYF. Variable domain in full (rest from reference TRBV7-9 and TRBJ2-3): DTGVSQNPRHKITKRGQNVTFRCDPISEHNRLYWYRQTLGQGPEFLTYFQNEAQLEKSRLLSDRFSAERPKGSFSTLEIQRTEQGDSAMYLCASSLAPGGLGTDTQYFGPGTRLTVL.

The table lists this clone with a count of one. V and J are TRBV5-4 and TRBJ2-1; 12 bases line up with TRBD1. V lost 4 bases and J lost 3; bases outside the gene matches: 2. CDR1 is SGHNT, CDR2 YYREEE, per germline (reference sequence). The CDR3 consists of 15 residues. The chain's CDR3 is CASSGTGGLYNEQFF. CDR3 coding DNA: TGTGCCAGCAGCGGGACAGGGGGCCTCTACAATGAGCAGTTCTTC.

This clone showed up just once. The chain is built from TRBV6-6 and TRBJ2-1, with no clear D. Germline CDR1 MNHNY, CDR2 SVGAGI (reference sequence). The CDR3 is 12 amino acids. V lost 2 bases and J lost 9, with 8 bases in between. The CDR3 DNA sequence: TGTGCCAGCAGTTACCCCCTAGGTGAGCAGTTCTTC. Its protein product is CASSYPLGEQFF.